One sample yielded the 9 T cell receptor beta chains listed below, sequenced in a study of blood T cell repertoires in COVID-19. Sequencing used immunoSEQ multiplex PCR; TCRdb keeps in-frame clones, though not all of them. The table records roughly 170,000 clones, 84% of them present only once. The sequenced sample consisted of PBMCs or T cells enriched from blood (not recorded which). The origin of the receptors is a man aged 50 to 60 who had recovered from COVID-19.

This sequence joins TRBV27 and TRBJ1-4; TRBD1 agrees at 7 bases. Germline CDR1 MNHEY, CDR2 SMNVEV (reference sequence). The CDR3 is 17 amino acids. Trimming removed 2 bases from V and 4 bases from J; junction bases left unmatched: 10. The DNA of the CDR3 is TGTGCCAGCAGTTTAGGGTACAGGGGAAGCCGTAATGAAAAACTGTTTTTT. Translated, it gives CASSLGYRGSRNEKLFF.

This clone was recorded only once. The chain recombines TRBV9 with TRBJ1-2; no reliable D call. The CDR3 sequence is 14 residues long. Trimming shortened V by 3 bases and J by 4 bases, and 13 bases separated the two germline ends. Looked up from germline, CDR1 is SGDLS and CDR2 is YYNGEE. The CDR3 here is CASSATPTIYGYTF. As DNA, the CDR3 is TGTGCCAGCAGCGCGACCCCTACTATCTATGGCTACACCTTC.

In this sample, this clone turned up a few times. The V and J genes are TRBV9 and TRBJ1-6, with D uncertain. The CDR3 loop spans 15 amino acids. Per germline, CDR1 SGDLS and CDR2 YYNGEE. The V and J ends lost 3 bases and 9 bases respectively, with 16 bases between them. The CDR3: CASSADGGPTSPLHF. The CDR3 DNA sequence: TGTGCCAGCAGCGCGGACGGAGGGCCCACTTCACCCCTCCACTTT.

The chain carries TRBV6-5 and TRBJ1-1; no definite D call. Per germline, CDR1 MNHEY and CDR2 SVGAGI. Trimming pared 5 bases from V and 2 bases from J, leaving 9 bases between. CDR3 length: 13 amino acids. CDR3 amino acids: CASSPRVNTEAFF. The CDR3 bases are TGTGCCAGCAGTCCTCGAGTAAACACTGAAGCTTTCTTT.

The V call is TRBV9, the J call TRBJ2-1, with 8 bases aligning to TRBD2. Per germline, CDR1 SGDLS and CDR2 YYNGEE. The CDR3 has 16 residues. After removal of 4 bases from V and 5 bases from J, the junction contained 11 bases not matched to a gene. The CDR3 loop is CASSPRIRGGNNEQFF. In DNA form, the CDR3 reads TGTGCCAGCAGCCCCCGGATTCGCGGGGGGAACAATGAGCAGTTCTTC.

This CDR3 is CASSPEGNTDTQYF. As DNA, the CDR3 is TGTGCCAGCAGTCCCGAGGGAAACACAGATACGCAGTATTTT. V usage is TRBV11-3 and J usage is TRBJ2-3; D possibly corresponds to TRBD2 (5 bases). The CDR3 runs 14 residues. Per germline, CDR1 SGHNT and CDR2 YENEEA. The V end was cut by 6 bases, the J end by 2 bases, with 12 bases between.

CDR3: CASILGGVLRGYTF. The CDR3 DNA reads as TGTGCCAGCATCCTAGGAGGGGTGTTGAGAGGCTACACCTTC. The chain is built from TRBV11-3 and TRBJ1-2; TRBD1 is a possible D gene (5 bases). Germline V gives CDR1 SGHNT, CDR2 YENEEA. V lost 7 bases to trimming and J lost 8 bases, with 20 bases between them. The CDR3 spans 14 residues.

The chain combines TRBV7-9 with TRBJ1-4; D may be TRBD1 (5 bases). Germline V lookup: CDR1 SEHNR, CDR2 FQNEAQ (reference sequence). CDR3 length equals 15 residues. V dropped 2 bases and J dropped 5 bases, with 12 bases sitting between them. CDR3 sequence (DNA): TGTGCCAGCAGCTTACGCGCAGGGTGGAATGAAAAACTGTTTTTT. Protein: CASSLRAGWNEKLFF.

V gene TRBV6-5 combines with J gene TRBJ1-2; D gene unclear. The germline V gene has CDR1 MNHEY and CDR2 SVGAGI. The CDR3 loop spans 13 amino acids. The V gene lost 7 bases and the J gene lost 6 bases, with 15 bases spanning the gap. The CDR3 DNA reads TGTGCCAGCACCGCGGCTCAATCCGATGGCTACACCTTC. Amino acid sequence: CASTAAQSDGYTF.